Sequencing of this TCR beta chain was carried out in a study of CD8 T cells in ankylosing spondylitis. A remark on this clonotype: Antigen unknown.

Germline V gene lookup returns CDR1 SGHVS and CDR2 FQNEAQ. This CDR3 is built from 15 residues. The ends lost 1 base at V and 4 bases at J; junction bases unmatched: 4. Findings and limits, study-wide: Several highly homologous variants formed a TCR beta motif that appeared characteristic of ankylosing spondylitis blood. In synovial fluid and blood from reactive arthritis, some motif variants were previously reported.

Libraries of TCR beta came from quantitative 5'-RACE with molecular barcodes. TCRdb used MiXCR to reprocess the 5' RACE reads, holding one entry per CDR3 protein. The data contain a few hundred thousand distinct CDR3 sequences, around 16% of them seen just once; the ten biggest clones take up 42%. This chain links TRBV7-8 with TRBJ2-5; 9 bases map to TRBD2. The specimen was blood, either unsorted or a sorted T cell fraction (not recorded which). The origin of this receptor is a male donor with ankylosing spondylitis. CDR3 coding DNA: TGTGCCAGCAGCTTAGTAGGGACTAGCCTAGAGACCCAGTACTTC. Its protein is CASSLVGTSLETQYF.